Listed below are T cell receptor beta chains from one sample, sequenced in a study of T cell responses to AZD1222 COVID-19 vaccine. Using immunoSEQ multiplex PCR, the repertoire was profiled, and TCRdb retains in-frame clones only, with some absent. Found here are about 86,000 clones, approximately 87% of them singletons; the top ten hold about 12%. The sample in question was peripheral blood, obtained 28 days after the second AZD1222 dose. The receptors were sampled from an adult who received the AZD1222 COVID-19 vaccine. Each CDR3 is given with its conserved first and last residue. D genes are given only for firm matches. Clone sizes are given selectively: once, few, many, or a class where the clone is expanded.

v_gene: TRBV2
j_gene: TRBJ1-2
abundance: .
d_gene: .
CDR3aa: CASSRTKRDLEGYTF
CDR3nt: TGTGCCAGCAGTCGCACTAAGCGGGACTTGGAGGGCTACACCTTC

v_gene: TRBV11-3
j_gene: TRBJ1-4
abundance: once
d_gene: .
CDR3aa: CASSAGEANEKLFF
CDR3nt: TGTGCCAGCAGCGCAGGGGAGGCTAATGAAAAACTGTTTTTT

v_gene: TRBV6-5
j_gene: TRBJ1-2
abundance: .
d_gene: TRBD1
CDR3aa: CASSYRQGIANYGYTF
CDR3nt: TGTGCCAGCAGTTACAGACAGGGTATAGCTAACTATGGCTACACCTTC

v_gene: TRBV7-9
j_gene: TRBJ1-4
abundance: .
d_gene: TRBD1
CDR3aa: CASSRTGGNEKLFF
CDR3nt: TGTGCCAGCAGTAGAACAGGGGGGAATGAAAAACTGTTTTTT

v_gene: TRBV7-9
j_gene: TRBJ1-6
abundance: few
d_gene: .
CDR3aa: CASSPTASNSPLHF
CDR3nt: TGTGCCAGCAGTCCCACAGCTTCTAATTCACCCCTCCACTTT

v_gene: TRBV5-1
j_gene: TRBJ2-7
abundance: once
d_gene: TRBD1
CDR3aa: CASSLTGTGGTEQYF
CDR3nt: TGCGCCAGCAGCTTGACCGGGACAGGGGGGACCGAGCAGTACTTC

v_gene: TRBV25-1
j_gene: TRBJ1-4
abundance: .
d_gene: TRBD1
CDR3aa: CASSEGQGTEKLFF
CDR3nt: TGTGCCAGCAGTGAGGGACAGGGTACCGAAAAACTGTTTTTT

v_gene: TRBV10-3
j_gene: TRBJ1-2
abundance: .
d_gene: .
CDR3aa: CAISTTGYGYTF
CDR3nt: TGTGCCATCAGTACCACAGGGTATGGCTACACCTTC

v_gene: TRBV12-3/TRBV12-4
j_gene: TRBJ1-1
abundance: .
d_gene: .
CDR3aa: CASSGARSTEAFF
CDR3nt: TGTGCCAGCAGTGGGGCCAGGTCCACTGAAGCTTTCTTT

v_gene: TRBV28
j_gene: TRBJ2-2
abundance: .
d_gene: TRBD2
CDR3aa: CASSLWEWASGRTGELFF
CDR3nt: TGTGCCAGCAGTTTATGGGAGTGGGCTAGCGGGAGAACCGGGGAGCTGTTTTTT

v_gene: TRBV6-5
j_gene: TRBJ2-2
abundance: .
d_gene: .
CDR3aa: CASSYSIGGGELFF
CDR3nt: TGTGCCAGCAGTTACTCGATAGGCGGAGGGGAGCTGTTTTTT

v_gene: TRBV7-9
j_gene: TRBJ2-7
abundance: .
d_gene: .
CDR3aa: CASSLGRGDEQYF
CDR3nt: TGTGCCAGCAGCTTAGGGCGGGGAGACGAGCAGTACTTC

v_gene: TRBV14
j_gene: TRBJ1-1
abundance: .
d_gene: TRBD1
CDR3aa: CASSLGQGRLKAFF
CDR3nt: TGTGCCAGCAGCCTAGGACAGGGGAGACTGAAAGCTTTCTTT

v_gene: TRBV7-3
j_gene: TRBJ2-7
abundance: .
d_gene: TRBD2
CDR3aa: CASSLSGGAPYEQYF
CDR3nt: TGTGCCAGCAGTCTTAGCGGGGGGGCCCCCTACGAGCAGTACTTC

v_gene: TRBV10-2
j_gene: TRBJ2-7
abundance: .
d_gene: .
CDR3aa: CASSAGRTDLVQYF
CDR3nt: TGCGCCAGCAGTGCGGGCAGGACCGATCTGGTGCAGTACTTC

v_gene: TRBV5-1
j_gene: TRBJ2-2
abundance: .
d_gene: TRBD1
CDR3aa: CASSSQTGTGELFF
CDR3nt: TGCGCCAGCAGCTCCCAGACAGGGACCGGGGAGCTGTTTTTT

v_gene: TRBV15
j_gene: TRBJ1-2
abundance: once
d_gene: .
CDR3aa: CATSRDYPGVNFNYGYTF
CDR3nt: TGTGCCACCAGCAGAGATTACCCGGGGGTTAACTTTAACTATGGCTACACCTTC

v_gene: TRBV7-2
j_gene: TRBJ1-6
abundance: once
d_gene: TRBD1
CDR3aa: CASSLRGQGRSPLHF
CDR3nt: TGTGCCAGCAGCTTAAGGGGACAGGGACGGTCACCCCTCCACTTT

v_gene: TRBV6-1
j_gene: TRBJ2-1
abundance: .
d_gene: .
CDR3aa: CASSESSSYNEQFF
CDR3nt: TGTGCCAGCAGTGAGTCCAGCTCCTACAATGAGCAGTTCTTC

v_gene: TRBV7-2
j_gene: TRBJ1-2
abundance: once
d_gene: .
CDR3aa: CASSLEGLYGYTF
CDR3nt: TGTGCCAGCAGCTTAGAAGGTCTCTATGGCTACACCTTC

v_gene: TRBV21-1
j_gene: TRBJ1-5
abundance: .
d_gene: .
CDR3aa: CASSPHQPQHF
CDR3nt: TGTGCCAGCAGCCCTCATCAGCCCCAGCATTTT

v_gene: TRBV5-4
j_gene: TRBJ2-1
abundance: .
d_gene: TRBD2
CDR3aa: CASSYRVAGVTVRGEQFF
CDR3nt: TGTGCCAGCAGCTATCGAGTAGCGGGAGTAACGGTGAGGGGTGAGCAGTTCTTC

v_gene: TRBV7-2
j_gene: TRBJ2-2
abundance: .
d_gene: .
CDR3aa: CASSSLGTGGRSGELFF
CDR3nt: TGTGCCAGCAGCTCACTCGGTACGGGGGGCAGGTCCGGGGAGCTGTTTTTT

v_gene: TRBV6-5
j_gene: TRBJ1-2
abundance: few
d_gene: .
CDR3aa: CASRPLGQDYGYTF
CDR3nt: TGTGCCAGCAGACCCTTGGGGCAAGACTATGGCTACACCTTC

v_gene: TRBV7-2
j_gene: TRBJ1-5
abundance: .
d_gene: .
CDR3aa: CASSLGLGRQPQHF
CDR3nt: TGTGCCAGCAGCTTAGGGTTAGGTAGGCAGCCCCAGCATTTT

v_gene: TRBV4-2
j_gene: TRBJ1-1
abundance: .
d_gene: .
CDR3aa: CASSQALMNTEAFF
CDR3nt: TGTGCCAGCAGCCAAGCCTTAATGAACACTGAAGCTTTCTTT

v_gene: TRBV4-3
j_gene: TRBJ1-2
abundance: few
d_gene: .
CDR3aa: CASSQVHRGADGYTF
CDR3nt: TGCGCCAGCAGCCAAGTTCACCGGGGGGCGGATGGCTACACCTTC

v_gene: TRBV5-6
j_gene: TRBJ1-2
abundance: .
d_gene: .
CDR3aa: CASGRRNSYNVYGYTF
CDR3nt: TGTGCCAGCGGCAGACGGAACTCATATAACGTCTATGGCTACACCTTC

v_gene: TRBV5-6
j_gene: TRBJ1-6
abundance: .
d_gene: .
CDR3aa: CASSFYREGSPLHF
CDR3nt: TGTGCCAGCAGCTTCTACAGGGAGGGCTCACCCCTCCACTTT

v_gene: TRBV6-5
j_gene: TRBJ1-1
abundance: .
d_gene: .
CDR3aa: CASSWETVPLGGEAFF
CDR3nt: TGTGCCAGCAGTTGGGAGACAGTCCCTTTGGGGGGTGAAGCTTTCTTT

v_gene: TRBV9
j_gene: TRBJ1-6
abundance: .
d_gene: .
CDR3aa: CASSPPGGGGLHF
CDR3nt: TGTGCCAGCAGCCCCCCTGGGGGAGGGGGCCTCCACTTT

v_gene: TRBV19
j_gene: TRBJ2-2
abundance: .
d_gene: TRBD1
CDR3aa: CASRPGQVSTGELFF
CDR3nt: TGTGCCAGTAGGCCGGGACAGGTTAGCACCGGGGAGCTGTTTTTT

v_gene: TRBV6-5
j_gene: TRBJ1-2
abundance: .
d_gene: TRBD1
CDR3aa: CASSYSSGTGHGYTF
CDR3nt: TGTGCCAGCAGTTACTCGTCCGGGACAGGGCATGGCTACACCTTC

v_gene: TRBV5-8
j_gene: TRBJ1-5
abundance: .
d_gene: .
CDR3aa: CASSLRSGRRQPQHF
CDR3nt: TGTGCCAGCAGCTTGCGGTCTGGGAGAAGGCAGCCCCAGCATTTT

v_gene: TRBV28
j_gene: TRBJ1-3
abundance: .
d_gene: .
CDR3aa: CASSLGGRISGNTIYF
CDR3nt: TGTGCCAGCAGTTTGGGCGGACGAATCTCTGGAAACACCATATATTTT

v_gene: TRBV27
j_gene: TRBJ1-5
abundance: .
d_gene: .
CDR3aa: CASSPGTLAKPQHF
CDR3nt: TGTGCCAGCAGTCCAGGGACTTTGGCAAAGCCCCAGCATTTT

v_gene: TRBV19
j_gene: TRBJ1-1
abundance: few
d_gene: .
CDR3aa: CASSRAISTEAFF
CDR3nt: TGTGCCAGTAGCCGGGCCATTAGCACTGAAGCTTTCTTT

v_gene: TRBV4-3
j_gene: TRBJ2-2
abundance: once
d_gene: TRBD2
CDR3aa: CASSPGLADAGELFF
CDR3nt: TGCGCCAGCAGCCCGGGACTAGCCGACGCCGGGGAGCTGTTTTTT

v_gene: TRBV2
j_gene: TRBJ2-1
abundance: .
d_gene: .
CDR3aa: CASNSGYNEQFF
CDR3nt: TGTGCCAGCAATTCAGGTTACAATGAGCAGTTCTTC

v_gene: TRBV7-2
j_gene: TRBJ1-2
abundance: .
d_gene: TRBD1
CDR3aa: CASSPHGYRGLNYGYTF
CDR3nt: TGTGCCAGCAGCCCCCATGGGTACAGGGGCTTGAACTATGGCTACACCTTC

v_gene: TRBV7-9
j_gene: TRBJ2-1
abundance: .
d_gene: TRBD1
CDR3aa: CASSLRGQGPYNEQFF
CDR3nt: TGTGCCAGCAGCTTAAGGGGACAGGGCCCCTACAATGAGCAGTTCTTC

v_gene: TRBV24-1
j_gene: TRBJ2-3
abundance: once
d_gene: TRBD2
CDR3aa: CATSDLHGVGGVSADTQYF
CDR3nt: TGTGCCACCAGTGATTTGCACGGGGTCGGGGGGGTCAGCGCAGATACGCAGTATTTT

v_gene: TRBV15
j_gene: TRBJ2-1
abundance: .
d_gene: TRBD2
CDR3aa: CATSRGSGGYNEQFF
CDR3nt: TGTGCCACCAGCAGAGGGAGCGGGGGCTACAATGAGCAGTTCTTC

v_gene: TRBV29-1
j_gene: TRBJ1-1
abundance: .
d_gene: .
CDR3aa: CSVHKPSEGTEAFF
CDR3nt: TGCAGCGTCCACAAGCCCTCGGAAGGCACTGAAGCTTTCTTT

v_gene: TRBV5-6
j_gene: TRBJ1-5
abundance: .
d_gene: .
CDR3aa: CASSLRALEPQHF
CDR3nt: TGTGCCAGCAGCTTGCGTGCCTTAGAGCCCCAGCATTTT

v_gene: TRBV15
j_gene: TRBJ1-2
abundance: .
d_gene: .
CDR3aa: CATSPGVLYGYTF
CDR3nt: TGTGCCACCAGCCCAGGAGTACTCTATGGCTACACCTTC

v_gene: TRBV25-1
j_gene: TRBJ2-7
abundance: few
d_gene: .
CDR3aa: CASSDFRYEQYF
CDR3nt: TGTGCCAGCAGTGACTTCCGGTACGAGCAGTACTTC

v_gene: TRBV30
j_gene: TRBJ1-2
abundance: .
d_gene: .
CDR3aa: CAWSGLAYGYTF
CDR3nt: TGTGCCTGGAGTGGTCTAGCGTATGGCTACACCTTC

v_gene: TRBV2
j_gene: TRBJ1-3
abundance: .
d_gene: .
CDR3aa: CASSYYRVPRSGNTIYF
CDR3nt: TGTGCCAGCAGTTACTACAGGGTCCCTCGCTCTGGAAACACCATATATTTT

v_gene: TRBV7-9
j_gene: TRBJ1-6
abundance: .
d_gene: .
CDR3aa: CASSFRATNSPLHF
CDR3nt: TGTGCCAGCAGCTTTCGCGCCACAAATTCACCCCTCCACTTT

v_gene: TRBV7-6
j_gene: TRBJ1-4
abundance: .
d_gene: .
CDR3aa: CASARSGPTNEKLFF
CDR3nt: TGTGCCAGCGCCCGTTCCGGGCCAACTAATGAAAAACTGTTTTTT

v_gene: TRBV7-6
j_gene: TRBJ1-2
abundance: .
d_gene: .
CDR3aa: CASSLAANYGYTF
CDR3nt: TGTGCCAGCAGCTTAGCAGCTAACTATGGCTACACCTTC

v_gene: TRBV5-4
j_gene: TRBJ1-6
abundance: .
d_gene: .
CDR3aa: CASSLVSGHHNSPLHF
CDR3nt: TGTGCCAGCAGCTTGGTGTCTGGACACCATAATTCACCCCTCCACTTT

v_gene: TRBV6-1
j_gene: TRBJ1-2
abundance: .
d_gene: .
CDR3aa: CASREGFYGYTF
CDR3nt: TGTGCCAGCAGAGAAGGATTCTATGGCTACACCTTC

v_gene: TRBV27
j_gene: TRBJ1-1
abundance: .
d_gene: .
CDR3aa: CASSFWGDDTEAFF
CDR3nt: TGTGCCAGCAGTTTTTGGGGCGATGACACTGAAGCTTTCTTT

v_gene: TRBV6-2/TRBV6-3
j_gene: TRBJ1-6
abundance: .
d_gene: .
CDR3aa: CASSYARQGRNSPLHF
CDR3nt: TGTGCCAGCAGTTACGCGAGGCAGGGGAGAAATTCACCCCTCCACTTT